These 20 T cell receptor beta chains share one sample of origin, sequenced in a study of blood T cell repertoires in COVID-19. This table comes from immunoSEQ multiplex PCR, and its TCRdb copy is limited to in-frame clones, with some not included. The sample holds 76,000 or so clones, around nine tenths seen once. Sequenced input: peripheral blood. These receptors all come from a human donor in a cohort sampled during active COVID-19.

This CDR3 is CASSLWTTTGNTIYF. Here the CDR3 DNA reads TGTGCCAGCAGCTTGTGGACAACCACTGGAAACACCATATATTTT. The chain combines TRBV5-4 with TRBJ1-3; D perhaps matches TRBD1 (5 bases). This CDR3 spans 15 amino acids. Germline V gene lookup returns CDR1 SGHNT and CDR2 YYREEE (reference sequence). Between the trimmed V and J ends, which lost 1 base and 2 bases, there was a span of 10 bases. Full variable domain (missing parts from reference TRBV5-4 and TRBJ1-3): ETGVTQSPTHLIKTRGQQVTLRCSSQSGHNTVSWYQQALGQGPQFIFQYYREEENGRGNFPPRFSGLQFPNYSSELNVNALELDDSALYLCASSLWTTTGNTIYFGEGSWLTVV.

The rearrangement uses TRBV7-9 and TRBJ2-7; perhaps TRBD1 as D (6 bases). Germline assignment: CDR1 SEHNR and CDR2 FQNEAQ (reference sequence). The CDR3 consists of 16 residues. V dropped 5 bases and J dropped 2 bases, with 19 bases sitting between them. DNA for the CDR3: TGTGCCAGCAGCCTCGTAGCGACAGGCACTACCTACGAGCAGTACTTC. Protein: CASSLVATGTTYEQYF.

This chain uses TRBV5-4 with TRBJ2-5, with D possibly matching TRBD2 (5 bases). Trimming pared 1 base from V and 3 bases from J, leaving 7 bases between. The germline CDR1 and CDR2 sequences are SGHNT and YYREEE (reference sequence). This CDR3 is 13 amino acids long. Here the CDR3 DNA reads TGTGCCAGCAGCTTGCCCGGGGAAGAGACCCAGTACTTC. It specifies CASSLPGEETQYF.

The chain is built from TRBV5-1 and TRBJ2-5; 8 nucleotides line up with TRBD1. The junction had 11 bases not matched to a gene; V was cut back by 2 bases and J by 5 bases. The CDR3 totals 16 residues. Germline CDR1 and CDR2: SGHRS and YFSETQ. CDR3 in DNA: TGCGCCAGCAGCTTATTAGGGGCAGGGGGCAGGGAGACCCAGTACTTC. This codes for CASSLLGAGGRETQYF.

The V call is TRBV7-3, the J call TRBJ1-1, with a tentative D call TRBD1 (5 bases). The germline V gene encodes CDR1 SGHTA and CDR2 FQGTGA. CDR3 length: 13 amino acids. The V end was cut by 4 bases, the J end by 1 base, with 7 bases between. The CDR3 DNA reads TGTGCCAGCAGCTCCACAGGGAACACTGAAGCTTTCTTT. It is translated as CASSSTGNTEAFF.

V is TRBV19 and J is TRBJ1-5; D remains unclear. The CDR3 length is 14 residues. V shed 3 bases and J shed 3 bases, with 9 bases lying between them. From germline, CDR1 is LNHDA and CDR2 SQIVND (reference sequence). CDR3 loop: CASSMKAHNQPQHF. CDR3 coding DNA: TGTGCCAGTAGTATGAAAGCCCACAATCAGCCCCAGCATTTT.

This chain uses TRBV4-3 with TRBJ1-1, with D perhaps TRBD1 (5 bases). The CDR3 contains 14 residues. Germline CDR1 LGHNA, CDR2 YSLEER. Trimming pared 6 bases from V and 1 base from J, leaving 12 bases between. CDR3 sequence (DNA): TGCGCCAGCAGTACAGGACAAAAGAACACTGAAGCTTTCTTT. Its translation is CASSTGQKNTEAFF.

The V and J genes are TRBV12-3 or TRBV12-4 and TRBJ1-2, with TRBD1 matching 7 bases. J was trimmed by 3 bases and V by 8 bases; bases with no gene match: 3. The CDR3 runs to 12 residues. CDR3 residues: CASGQADYGYTF. CDR3 nucleotides: TGTGCCAGCGGACAGGCGGACTATGGCTACACCTTC.

CDR3 residues: CATSRARGATDTQYF. In DNA, the CDR3 is TGTGCCACCAGCAGAGCCAGGGGGGCCACAGATACGCAGTATTTT. The gene calls are TRBV15 and TRBJ2-3, with D tentatively TRBD1 (7 bases). CDR1 and CDR2 (germline): LNHNV, YYDKDF (reference sequence). CDR3 length: 15 residues. V was pared by 1 base and J by 2 bases, with 10 bases between.

Concerning this clone: Other DNA sequences within the sample encode an identical CDR3. The CDR3 spells CASSLQGGGETQYF. The CDR3, as DNA: TGTGCCAGCAGCCTACAAGGCGGGGGGGAGACCCAGTACTTC. The V gene is TRBV7-2, the J gene TRBJ2-5; 8 positions agree with TRBD2. This CDR3 has 14 amino acids. V trimming: 5 bases; J trimming: 5 bases; junction bases outside the gene matches: 7. Germline V gene sequence: CDR1 SGHTA, CDR2 FQGNSA.

J is TRBJ2-6 and V is TRBV7-9; 11 bases align to TRBD1. Germline V gives CDR1 SEHNR, CDR2 FQNEAQ (reference sequence). The CDR3 runs to 18 residues. Unmatched junction bases numbered 5, after V lost 4 bases and J lost 0 bases. CDR3 region: CASSWTGGVGSGANVLTF. Here the CDR3 DNA reads TGTGCCAGCAGCTGGACAGGGGGCGTCGGCTCTGGGGCCAACGTCCTGACTTTC. Full variable domain (missing parts from reference TRBV7-9 and TRBJ2-6): DTGVSQNPRHKITKRGQNVTFRCDPISEHNRLYWYRQTLGQGPEFLTYFQNEAQLEKSRLLSDRFSAERPKGSFSTLEIQRTEQGDSAMYLCASSWTGGVGSGANVLTFGAGSRLTVL.

The chain uses TRBV6-5 and TRBJ2-7; no definite D call. This CDR3 is 13 amino acids long. CDR1 is MNHEY and CDR2 is SVGAGI in the germline V gene. Trimming removed 8 bases at V and 7 bases at J, with 18 bases between. The CDR3 reads CASAQVGTREQYF. The CDR3 DNA reads TGTGCCAGCGCCCAGGTCGGCACTCGGGAGCAGTACTTC.

The V call is TRBV10-3, the J call TRBJ1-1; TRBD1 matches 7 bases. The CDR3 totals 14 residues. The trim removed 10 bases at V and 3 bases at J, leaving 11 bases unmatched. Germline CDR1 ENHRY, CDR2 SYGVKD. CDR3 in DNA: TGTGCCACCGCGACAGGGCTGGGGGACACTGAAGCTTTCTTT. Its protein product is CATATGLGDTEAFF.

This clone appeared a single time. The genes are TRBV12-3 or TRBV12-4 and TRBJ2-3; D is ambiguous. This CDR3 has 12 amino acids. V was clipped by 5 bases and J by 0 bases, with 3 bases between them. The CDR3 region is CASSRSTDTQYF. The CDR3 nucleotides are TGTGCCAGCAGTCGTAGCACAGATACGCAGTATTTT.

This clone was observed a handful of times. J is TRBJ2-7 and V is TRBV7-2; TRBD1 matches at 8 bases. CDR3 length: 14 residues. CDR1 is SGHTA, CDR2 FQGNSA, per germline. After removal of 6 bases from V and 1 base from J, the junction contained 5 bases not matched to a gene. The CDR3 sequence is CASSYGQGSYEQYF. In DNA form, the CDR3 reads TGTGCCAGCAGTTACGGACAGGGTTCCTACGAGCAGTACTTC.

This sequence joins TRBV11-1 and TRBJ2-7; no definite D call. The germline V gene encodes CDR1 SGHAT and CDR2 FQDESV (reference sequence). Deletions cut 1 base from V and 3 bases from J, with 10 bases between. CDR3 length: 14 residues. The chain's CDR3 is CASSLGLNYYEQYF. The CDR3 DNA reads as TGTGCCAGCAGCTTAGGTCTAAATTACTACGAGCAGTACTTC.

The J gene is TRBJ1-6, the V gene TRBV4-3, with 9 bases fitting TRBD1. The ends lost 1 base at V and 9 bases at J; junction bases unmatched: 10. The CDR3 covers 17 residues. Germline lookup yields CDR1 LGHNA and CDR2 YSLEER. The CDR3 coding sequence is TGCGCCAGCAGCCAAGTCGCCGGGACAGGGTCCGGTTCACCCCTCCACTTT. Protein product: CASSQVAGTGSGSPLHF.

This chain joins TRBV19 and TRBJ2-2, with 12 bases aligning to TRBD1. The CDR3 spans 16 residues. J gave up 4 bases and V 5 bases, and 5 bases lay outside the gene matches. The germline gives CDR1 LNHDA, CDR2 SQIVND (reference sequence). The chain's CDR3 is CASSPGQGAGTGELFF. The CDR3 region has the DNA TGTGCCAGTAGTCCGGGACAGGGGGCGGGCACCGGGGAGCTGTTTTTT.

The rearrangement links TRBV5-6 to TRBJ2-7; no reliable D call. Trimming removed 1 base from V and 1 base from J, with 9 bases in between. The CDR3 covers 14 residues. Germline loops: CDR1 SGHDT, CDR2 YYEEEE. Here the CDR3 reads CASSLYLESYEQYF. The CDR3 DNA is TGTGCCAGCAGCTTGTATCTAGAATCCTACGAGCAGTACTTC.

This chain uses TRBV11-2 with TRBJ2-2; TRBD1 might be the D (6 bases). The CDR3 has 15 residues. CDR1 and CDR2 from the germline V gene are SGHAT and FQNNGV. The V end was cut by 7 bases, the J end by 2 bases, with 14 bases between. CDR3 residues: CASILQGFNTGELFF. The CDR3 region has the DNA TGTGCCAGCATCCTGCAGGGGTTCAACACCGGGGAGCTGTTTTTT.